This T cell receptor (beta chain) was captured in a study of response to subunit inactivated influenza vaccine. Overall study findings and caveats: Few additional T cells are recruited per seasonal influenza vaccination, authors suggested.

From the RT-PCR reads, TCRdb called clonotypes with MiXCR, one entry per CDR3 protein. The sample lists 450,000 to 600,000 distinct CDR3 sequences, 16% occurring once. The CDR3 totals 15 residues. Losses at the gene ends were 3 bases for V and 1 base for J; bases not matched to a gene: 6. CDR1 SGHRS and CDR2 YFSETQ come from the germline V gene. This clonotype was seen a few times. The antigen is undetermined. The sequence derives from a man aged 45-69 years who received an inactivated influenza vaccine. J is TRBJ1-1 and V is TRBV5-1; 7 nucleotides align to TRBD1. The sequencing here drew on CD4+ T cells sorted from PBMCs, taken roughly 24 months after vaccination. CDR3 loop: CASSSYRGANTEAFF. DNA for the CDR3: TGCGCCAGCAGCTCGTACAGGGGCGCGAACACTGAAGCTTTCTTT.